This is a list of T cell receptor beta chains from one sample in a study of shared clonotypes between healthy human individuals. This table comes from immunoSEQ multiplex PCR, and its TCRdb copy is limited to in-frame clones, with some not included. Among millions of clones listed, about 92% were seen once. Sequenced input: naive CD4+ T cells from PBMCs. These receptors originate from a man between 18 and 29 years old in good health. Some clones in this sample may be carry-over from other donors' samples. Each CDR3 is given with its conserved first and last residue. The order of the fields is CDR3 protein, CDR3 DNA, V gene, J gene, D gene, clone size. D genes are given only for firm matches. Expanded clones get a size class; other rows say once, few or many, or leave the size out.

CDR3aa: CASSDLAGVSDTQYF
CDR3nt: TGTGCCAGCAGTGATTTAGCGGGAGTCTCAGATACGCAGTATTTT
v_gene: TRBV25-1
j_gene: TRBJ2-3
d_gene: TRBD2
abundance: NA

CDR3aa: CASSLDRITDTQYF
CDR3nt: TGTGCCAGCAGCTTGGACAGGATCACAGATACGCAGTATTTT
v_gene: TRBV5-6
j_gene: TRBJ2-3
d_gene: NA
abundance: NA

CDR3aa: CASSPYSTYNEQFF
CDR3nt: TGTGCCAGCTCACCATACAGTACCTACAATGAGCAGTTCTTC
v_gene: TRBV18
j_gene: TRBJ2-1
d_gene: NA
abundance: NA

CDR3aa: CASSQGLAGVSEQFF
CDR3nt: TGTGCCAGCAGCCAGGGACTAGCGGGAGTTAGTGAGCAGTTCTTC
v_gene: TRBV7-9
j_gene: TRBJ2-1
d_gene: TRBD2
abundance: few

CDR3aa: CAISESWTSLGGELFF
CDR3nt: TGTGCCATCAGTGAGTCTTGGACTAGCCTCGGCGGGGAGCTGTTTTTT
v_gene: TRBV10-3
j_gene: TRBJ2-2
d_gene: TRBD2
abundance: NA

CDR3aa: CASSLVVVDEQFF
CDR3nt: TGCGCCAGCAGCTTGGTAGTAGTCGATGAGCAGTTCTTC
v_gene: TRBV5-1
j_gene: TRBJ2-1
d_gene: NA
abundance: NA

CDR3aa: CASSPAGGSPGSYNEQFF
CDR3nt: TGTGCCAGCAGCCCCGCGGGCGGGAGCCCCGGGTCCTACAATGAGCAGTTCTTC
v_gene: TRBV7-9
j_gene: TRBJ2-1
d_gene: TRBD2
abundance: NA

CDR3aa: CASSSQTGGYGYTF
CDR3nt: TGCGCCAGCAGCTCCCAGACAGGGGGGTATGGCTACACCTTC
v_gene: TRBV5-1
j_gene: TRBJ1-2
d_gene: TRBD1
abundance: once

CDR3aa: CSVDYAGELFF
CDR3nt: TGCAGCGTTGACTACGCCGGGGAGCTGTTTTTT
v_gene: TRBV29-1
j_gene: TRBJ2-2
d_gene: NA
abundance: NA

CDR3aa: CASSLGGPTGELFF
CDR3nt: TGTGCCAGCAGTTTGGGGGGGCCCACCGGGGAGCTGTTTTTT
v_gene: TRBV28
j_gene: TRBJ2-2
d_gene: NA
abundance: NA

CDR3aa: CANTSGPSGANVLTF
CDR3nt: TGTGCCAACACCAGCGGACCCTCTGGGGCCAACGTCCTGACTTTC
v_gene: TRBV9
j_gene: TRBJ2-6
d_gene: NA
abundance: once

CDR3aa: CASRAGTSPNNEQFF
CDR3nt: TGTGCCAGCAGGGCCGGGACTAGCCCAAACAATGAGCAGTTCTTC
v_gene: TRBV6-5
j_gene: TRBJ2-1
d_gene: TRBD2
abundance: NA

CDR3aa: CASSPNREGGYTF
CDR3nt: TGTGCCAGCAGCCCTAACAGGGAGGGTGGCTACACCTTC
v_gene: TRBV7-2
j_gene: TRBJ1-2
d_gene: NA
abundance: NA

CDR3aa: CASSLTGGNQPQHF
CDR3nt: TGTGCCAGCAGCTTGACAGGGGGCAATCAGCCCCAGCATTTT
v_gene: TRBV5-5
j_gene: TRBJ1-5
d_gene: TRBD1
abundance: NA

CDR3aa: CASSLGHGTPPSSYEQYF
CDR3nt: TGTGCCAGCAGTTTAGGGCACGGGACTCCACCTAGCTCCTACGAGCAGTACTTC
v_gene: TRBV28
j_gene: TRBJ2-7
d_gene: NA
abundance: NA

CDR3aa: CASSGAGALGNEQFF
CDR3nt: TGTGCCAGCAGCGGAGCGGGAGCACTTGGTAATGAGCAGTTCTTC
v_gene: TRBV25-1
j_gene: TRBJ2-1
d_gene: TRBD2
abundance: NA

CDR3aa: CASSYAPPTTDTQYF
CDR3nt: TGTGCCAGCTCCTACGCGCCCCCGACCACAGATACGCAGTATTTT
v_gene: TRBV5-4
j_gene: TRBJ2-3
d_gene: NA
abundance: once

CDR3aa: CATSGGQGTEQFF
CDR3nt: TGTGCCACTTCCGGGGGACAGGGGACTGAGCAGTTCTTC
v_gene: TRBV7-6
j_gene: TRBJ2-1
d_gene: TRBD1
abundance: NA

CDR3aa: CASTDEGPGWSSYEQYF
CDR3nt: TGTGCCAGCACCGACGAGGGCCCGGGGTGGAGCTCCTACGAGCAGTACTTC
v_gene: TRBV2
j_gene: TRBJ2-7
d_gene: NA
abundance: NA

CDR3aa: CASSTGTSGRGEQFF
CDR3nt: TGTGCCAGCAGCACTGGGACTAGCGGGAGGGGTGAGCAGTTCTTC
v_gene: TRBV7-7
j_gene: TRBJ2-1
d_gene: TRBD2
abundance: NA

CDR3aa: CASSSGTGDTGELFF
CDR3nt: TGCGCCAGCAGCTCCGGGACAGGGGACACCGGGGAGCTGTTTTTT
v_gene: TRBV5-1
j_gene: TRBJ2-2
d_gene: TRBD1
abundance: NA

CDR3aa: CASSLPGQGTYEQYF
CDR3nt: TGTGCCAGCAGCCTGCCGGGACAGGGGACCTACGAGCAGTACTTC
v_gene: TRBV5-4
j_gene: TRBJ2-7
d_gene: TRBD1
abundance: NA

CDR3aa: CASSESAGAPETQYF
CDR3nt: TGTGCCAGCAGCGAGTCAGCGGGAGCGCCGGAGACCCAGTACTTC
v_gene: TRBV4-2
j_gene: TRBJ2-5
d_gene: TRBD2
abundance: once

CDR3aa: CASTERTDAYNEQFF
CDR3nt: TGTGCCAGCACCGAAAGGACAGATGCCTACAATGAGCAGTTCTTC
v_gene: TRBV7-8
j_gene: TRBJ2-1
d_gene: NA
abundance: NA

CDR3aa: CASGSRDEQYF
CDR3nt: TGCGCCAGCGGATCCCGAGACGAGCAGTACTTC
v_gene: TRBV5-1
j_gene: TRBJ2-7
d_gene: NA
abundance: NA

CDR3aa: CASSLLGGMTYEQYF
CDR3nt: TGTGCCAGCAGTTTATTGGGGGGGATGACCTACGAGCAGTACTTC
v_gene: TRBV28
j_gene: TRBJ2-7
d_gene: TRBD2
abundance: NA